This T cell receptor beta chain was sequenced during a study of T-cell memory formation after mild COVID-19. V was trimmed by 5 bases and J by 9 bases, leaving 13 bases between them. Germline V gives CDR1 LNHDA, CDR2 SQIVND (reference sequence). There are 12 residues in the CDR3. Each CDR3 protein is one row after TCRdb ran MiXCR on the 5' RACE reads. Among hundreds of thousands of distinct CDR3 sequences listed, around 27% were seen once. The specimen was PBMCs or a T cell subset sorted from them (not recorded which). The V gene is TRBV19, the J gene TRBJ1-2; no clear D gene. The source of this sequence is an adult woman who had mild COVID-19 (a few samples of this study predate the infection). Cell type and time point are not known. This chain's CDR3 is CASSPRGDSYTF. The CDR3, as DNA: TGTGCCAGTAGTCCCCGTGGGGATAGCTACACCTTC.